A selection of T cell receptor beta chains follows, all from one sample in a study of early T cells in non-severe SARS-CoV-2 infection. TCRdb re-derived calls from the 5' RACE reads in MiXCR, one entry per CDR3 protein. Here the sample spans approximately 65,000 distinct CDR3 sequences, roughly 15% being singletons. The source material was whole blood. These receptor sequences come from an adult who was a healthcare worker with PCR-confirmed SARS-CoV-2 infection or an uninfected control (not recorded which). CDR3s include the opening cysteine and the closing phenylalanine or tryptophan. Each record gives: D gene, clone size, V gene, J gene, CDR3 protein, CDR3 DNA. A D gene is named only where the DNA matches it firmly. A row's size may be missing; if present it is once, few, many or a size class.

NA,many,TRBV7-8,TRBJ1-2,CASSPTMGSYTF,TGTGCCAGCAGCCCAACGATGGGCAGCTACACCTTC
NA,few,TRBV7-2,TRBJ1-2,CASSLAQERYGYTF,TGTGCCAGCAGCTTAGCGCAGGAGCGCTATGGCTACACCTTC
NA,many,TRBV7-2,TRBJ2-7,CASSFTYEQYF,TGTGCCAGCAGCTTCACATACGAGCAGTACTTC
NA,NA,TRBV24-1,TRBJ2-1,CATQNGEQFF,TGTGCCACCCAGAACGGTGAGCAGTTCTTC
NA,many,TRBV10-3,TRBJ1-5,CAISENRSNQPQHF,TGTGCCATCAGTGAAAACCGTAGCAATCAGCCCCAGCATTTT
NA,many,TRBV25-1,TRBJ2-7,CASSWDTYEQYF,TGTGCCAGCAGTTGGGATACCTACGAGCAGTACTTC
NA,NA,TRBV21-1,TRBJ2-3,CATGSTLATITDTQYF,TGTGCCACAGGTAGTACTTTAGCGACCATCACAGATACGCAGTATTTT
NA,few,TRBV10-3,TRBJ1-2,CAITRQAVNYGYTF,TGTGCCATCACGAGACAGGCGGTTAACTATGGCTACACCTTC
NA,NA,TRBV6-5,TRBJ2-7,CASSYSHFYEQYF,TGTGCCAGCAGTTACTCGCACTTTTACGAGCAGTACTTC
NA,many,TRBV4-2,TRBJ2-1,CASSQENPTIGNEQFF,TGTGCCAGCAGCCAAGAGAACCCGACAATTGGCAATGAGCAGTTCTTC
TRBD1,few,TRBV5-4,TRBJ2-2,CASSARQGRTGELFF,TGTGCCAGCAGCGCGAGACAGGGGAGGACCGGGGAGCTGTTTTTT
TRBD2,few,TRBV5-4,TRBJ2-1,CASSLGLAGGTEQFF,TGTGCCAGCAGCTTGGGCCTAGCGGGGGGGACTGAGCAGTTCTTC
NA,NA,TRBV29-1,TRBJ2-3,CSVDSSRVGHTDTQYF,TGCAGCGTTGATTCCTCCCGGGTAGGACACACAGATACGCAGTATTTT
NA,few,TRBV30,TRBJ2-7,CAWSVQRDHEQYF,TGTGCCTGGAGTGTACAAAGGGACCACGAGCAGTACTTC
NA,NA,TRBV11-1,TRBJ1-1,CASSLGDYTEAFF,TGTGCCAGCAGCTTAGGGGATTATACTGAAGCTTTCTTT
TRBD1,many,TRBV11-2,TRBJ2-1,CASSPGGSQGSNEQFF,TGTGCCAGCAGCCCAGGGGGTAGCCAAGGTAGCAATGAGCAGTTCTTC
NA,NA,TRBV6-6,TRBJ2-5,CASSYREETQYF,TGTGCCAGCAGTTACAGAGAAGAGACCCAGTACTTC
NA,many,TRBV7-3,TRBJ2-3,CASSSTAGTQYF,TGTGCCAGCAGCTCGACAGCGGGTACGCAGTATTTT
NA,NA,TRBV7-8,TRBJ1-1,CASSLIGNTEAFF,TGTGCCAGCAGCTTAATCGGGAACACTGAAGCTTTCTTT
NA,NA,TRBV3-1,TRBJ1-2,CASSQGAPNYGYTF,TGTGCCAGCAGCCAGGGGGCGCCCAACTATGGCTACACCTTC
NA,few,TRBV5-1,TRBJ1-2,CASSFQVNYGYTF,TGCGCCAGCAGCTTCCAAGTAAACTATGGCTACACCTTC
NA,NA,TRBV6-2/TRBV6-3,TRBJ1-6,CASSPGPEQSSPLHF,TGTGCCAGCAGTCCCGGGCCCGAACAAAGTTCACCCCTCCACTTT
NA,many,TRBV5-1,TRBJ1-5,CASSLAGDHAQPQHF,TGCGCCAGCAGCTTGGCCGGGGATCACGCTCAGCCCCAGCATTTT
NA,few,TRBV10-3,TRBJ1-6,CAIGARQETDSPLHF,TGTGCCATCGGGGCGCGGCAGGAAACTGATTCACCCCTCCACTTT
NA,few,TRBV12-3/TRBV12-4,TRBJ2-4,CASSRASKNIQYF,TGTGCCAGCAGCCGGGCGTCCAAAAACATTCAGTACTTC
NA,many,TRBV28,TRBJ1-2,CASSPNLGRGYGYTF,TGTGCCAGCAGTCCCAATCTTGGCAGGGGATATGGCTACACCTTC
TRBD1,few,TRBV11-2,TRBJ1-6,CASSFNRGSPLHF,TGTGCCAGCAGCTTTAACAGGGGATCACCCCTCCACTTT
TRBD1,NA,TRBV6-1,TRBJ2-7,CASSAKPRDRGRYEQYF,TGTGCCAGCAGTGCCAAGCCCCGGGACAGGGGTAGGTACGAGCAGTACTTC
NA,many,TRBV20-1,TRBJ2-7,CSARVGYGEQYF,TGCAGTGCTAGAGTCGGGTACGGGGAGCAGTACTTC
NA,few,TRBV28,TRBJ1-3,CASSPAQAGNTIYF,TGTGCCAGCAGTCCCGCGCAGGCTGGAAACACCATATATTTT
NA,NA,TRBV27,TRBJ1-5,CASSLSPDNQPQHF,TGTGCCAGCAGTTTATCTCCCGACAATCAGCCCCAGCATTTT
NA,many,TRBV7-2,TRBJ1-1,CASSFGHANTEAFF,TGTGCCAGCAGCTTTGGACACGCGAACACTGAAGCTTTCTTT
NA,few,TRBV5-1,TRBJ1-5,CASSSQGDQPQHF,TGCGCCAGCAGCTCGCAGGGTGATCAGCCCCAGCATTTT
TRBD1,few,TRBV28,TRBJ1-2,CASGTGGLDYGYTF,TGTGCCAGCGGGACAGGGGGCCTTGACTATGGCTACACCTTC
TRBD1,many,TRBV2,TRBJ1-4,CASNLAGGKKLFF,TGTGCCAGCAACTTGGCAGGGGGGAAGAAACTGTTTTTT
NA,few,TRBV7-2,TRBJ1-1,CASRLDWNTEAFF,TGTGCCAGCAGACTGGACTGGAACACTGAAGCTTTCTTT
NA,NA,TRBV7-2,TRBJ1-3,CASSLGETGNTIYF,TGTGCCAGCAGCTTAGGAGAAACTGGAAACACCATATATTTT
TRBD2,NA,TRBV6-2/TRBV6-3,TRBJ2-3,CASSRDYTDTQYF,TGTGCCAGCAGTCGGGACTACACAGATACGCAGTATTTT
NA,few,TRBV5-6,TRBJ2-3,CASSFETGLTSNTDTQYF,TGTGCCAGCAGCTTTGAGACAGGCCTGACCTCTAACACAGATACGCAGTATTTT
NA,NA,TRBV29-1,TRBJ1-1,CSVGRGGRKDTEAFF,TGCAGCGTTGGACGGGGAGGGAGAAAGGACACTGAAGCTTTCTTT
TRBD1,few,TRBV7-9,TRBJ2-1,CASTYGTGPYNEQFF,TGTGCCAGCACCTACGGGACAGGGCCATACAATGAGCAGTTCTTC